The 18 T cell receptor beta chains below were found in one sample sequenced in a study of blood T cell repertoires in COVID-19. Sequenced by immunoSEQ multiplex PCR; TCRdb stores in-frame clones only, minus some. The sample includes 120,000 or so clones, approximately 86% of them seen just once. Sequencing used peripheral blood. The receptors were sampled from a woman aged 50 to 60 with active or convalescent COVID-19.

The rearrangement uses TRBV19 and TRBJ2-5, with 11 positions matching TRBD1. Germline V gene lookup returns CDR1 LNHDA and CDR2 SQIVND (reference sequence). J was trimmed by 2 bases and V by 1 base; bases with no gene match: 18. There are 21 residues in the CDR3. This chain's CDR3 is CASSIAIRWGQGVNGQETQYF. In DNA, the CDR3 is TGTGCCAGTAGTATAGCCATCCGGTGGGGACAGGGGGTAAATGGACAAGAGACCCAGTACTTC. Variable domain in full (rest from reference TRBV19 and TRBJ2-5): DGGITQSPKYLFRKEGQNVTLSCEQNLNHDAMYWYRQDPGQGLRLIYYSQIVNDFQKGDIAEGYSVSREKKESFPLTVTSAQKNPTAFYLCASSIAIRWGQGVNGQETQYFGPGTRLLVL.

The chain is built from TRBV18 and TRBJ1-4, with D maybe TRBD1 (5 bases). Germline-derived CDR1 and CDR2 are KGHSH and LQKENI. Trimming took 3 bases from V and 3 from J, leaving 8 bases between them. CDR3 length: 14 amino acids. The CDR3 loop reads CASSPTAANEKLFF. For the CDR3, the DNA is TGTGCCAGCTCACCGACAGCCGCTAATGAAAAACTGTTTTTT.

The V call is TRBV6-4, the J call TRBJ2-1, with D perhaps TRBD2 (6 bases). CDR3 length: 16 amino acids. V lost 0 bases to trimming and J lost 8 bases, with 17 bases between them. Germline CDR1 reads MRHNA; CDR2 reads SNTAGT. CDR3 loop: CASSDSGGANWDEQFF. The CDR3 nucleotides are TGTGCCAGCAGTGACTCTGGCGGGGCAAACTGGGATGAGCAGTTCTTC.

The V gene is TRBV4-2, the J gene TRBJ2-7, with 8 bases aligning to TRBD1. Germline trimming cut 0 bases from V and 6 bases from J; bases unmatched to any gene: 10. Germline CDR1 reads LGHNA; CDR2 reads YNFKEQ. The CDR3 extends over 16 amino acids. CDR3 sequence reads: CASSQEGGQGRSEQYF. Written as DNA, the CDR3 is TGTGCCAGCAGCCAAGAGGGTGGACAGGGCAGGAGCGAGCAGTACTTC.

This sequence joins TRBV6-5 and TRBJ1-2, with 8 bases identical to TRBD1. Trimming cost V 5 bases and J 4 bases; bases outside gene matches: 9. Germline values: CDR1 MNHEY, CDR2 SVGAGI. The CDR3 loop spans 15 amino acids. The CDR3 loop reads CASSTSRGPPYGYTF. DNA for the CDR3: TGTGCCAGCAGTACATCCAGGGGGCCTCCCTATGGCTACACCTTC.

This clone occurred a few times. V gene TRBV27 combines with J gene TRBJ1-1; a weak D match, TRBD1 (6 bases). The CDR3 covers 14 residues. Trimming stripped 4 bases from V and 4 bases from J, with 13 bases between. The germline V gene has CDR1 MNHEY and CDR2 SMNVEV (reference sequence). The CDR3 protein is CASSSQGGGTEAFF. The CDR3 DNA is TGTGCCAGCAGTTCTCAGGGAGGGGGCACTGAAGCTTTCTTT.

CDR3: CSAQRSGTENYGYTF. Here the CDR3 DNA reads TGCAGCGCCCAACGATCCGGGACTGAGAACTATGGCTACACCTTC. V and J are TRBV29-1 and TRBJ1-2, with D perhaps matching TRBD1 (5 bases). V was clipped by 7 bases and J by 2 bases, with 20 bases between them. Germline assignment: CDR1 SQVTM and CDR2 ANQGSEA. The CDR3 extends over 15 amino acids.

This clone was counted a single time. The chain recombines TRBV4-1 with TRBJ2-5, with a weak D call TRBD2 (6 bases). The CDR3 loop spans 15 amino acids. Trimming took off 4 bases at V and 5 bases at J, with 17 bases between the two ends. Looked up from germline, CDR1 is MGHRA and CDR2 is YSYEKL. In DNA, the CDR3 is TGCGCCAGCAGCCCCAATGTGGGTCGGGGGGAGACCCAGTACTTC. Encoded protein: CASSPNVGRGETQYF.

The chain links TRBV30 to TRBJ1-2, with 7 bases that match TRBD1. Per the germline V gene, CDR1 is GTSNPN and CDR2 is SVGIG (reference sequence). V dropped 2 bases and J dropped 6; count of bases not matched to a gene: 3. The CDR3 is 12 residues long. As DNA, the CDR3 is TGTGCCTGGAGTACAGGGGTCCATGGCTACACCTTC. Translating gives CAWSTGVHGYTF.

The gene calls are TRBV28 and TRBJ2-3; D remains unclear. This CDR3 is 11 amino acids long. Trimming pared 5 bases from V and 4 bases from J, leaving 4 bases between. Per germline, CDR1 MDHEN and CDR2 SYDVKM. CDR3 protein: CASSPADTQYF. CDR3 coding DNA: TGTGCCAGCAGTCCGGCAGATACGCAGTATTTT.

The J gene is TRBJ1-1, the V gene TRBV7-3; 8 bases map to TRBD1. Trimming cost V 5 bases and J 0 bases; bases outside gene matches: 2. This CDR3 is built from 14 residues. Germline loops: CDR1 SGHTA, CDR2 FQGTGA. The CDR3 DNA is TGTGCCAGCAGCCCACAGGGGGTGAACACTGAAGCTTTCTTT. Translated, it gives CASSPQGVNTEAFF.

This chain joins TRBV4-3 and TRBJ2-2, with D possibly being TRBD2 (6 bases). The CDR3 extends over 15 amino acids. The germline V gene encodes CDR1 LGHNA and CDR2 YSLEER. Trimming left V 0 bases short and J 6 bases short, with 11 bases between. The CDR3 loop is CASSQDPGVAGELFF. As DNA, the CDR3 is TGCGCCAGCAGCCAAGACCCGGGGGTAGCCGGGGAGCTGTTTTTT.

This chain connects TRBV13 to TRBJ2-2; D not certain. Germline CDR1 PRHDT, CDR2 FYEKMQ (reference sequence). The length of the CDR3 is 13 residues. Trimming cost V 5 bases and J 4 bases, with 8 bases left between them. The DNA of the CDR3 is TGTGCCAGCAGCCCAGGCCTCACCGGGGAGCTGTTTTTT. Encoded protein: CASSPGLTGELFF.

The rearrangement uses TRBV7-8 and TRBJ2-7; D gene unclear. V was shortened by 5 bases and J by 2 bases, with 13 bases between the two germline ends. Germline loops: CDR1 SGHVS, CDR2 FQNEAQ. The CDR3 spans 14 residues. The CDR3 DNA reads TGTGCCAGCAGCCCACGAGCGCTTCCCTACGAGCAGTACTTC. Encoded protein: CASSPRALPYEQYF. The variable domain in full, with the rest retrieved from reference TRBV7-8 and TRBJ2-7, is GAGVSQSPRYKVAKRGQDVALRCDPISGHVSLFWYQQALGQGPEFLTYFQNEAQLDKSGLPSDRFFAERPEGSVSTLKIQRTQQEDSAVYLCASSPRALPYEQYFGPGTRLTVT.

The chain combines TRBV4-2 with TRBJ2-5; 9 nucleotides line up with TRBD1. The ends lost 1 base at V and 0 bases at J; junction bases unmatched: 6. The CDR3 has 17 residues. Germline values: CDR1 LGHNA, CDR2 YNFKEQ. CDR3 nucleotides: TGTGCCAGCAGCCAAGTCGGGACAGGGTCGTACCAAGAGACCCAGTACTTC. Translated: CASSQVGTGSYQETQYF.

Worth noting for this clone: The junction differs from germline at one of its ends, possibly a read error. The chain links TRBV6-1 to TRBJ1-4; D remains unclear. This CDR3 region has 11 residues. Germline V gives CDR1 MNHNS, CDR2 SASEGT. For the CDR3, the DNA is TGTGCCAGCAGTGAAAGTTGGAGGCTCGGGTTT. Translating it yields CASSESWRLGF.

The V call is TRBV6-2 or TRBV6-3, the J call TRBJ1-5; the D is unclear. Germline V gives CDR1 MNHEY, CDR2 SVGEGT. The V end was cut by 4 bases, the J end by 2 bases, with 6 bases between. The CDR3 is made up of 13 amino acids. The CDR3 protein is CASSLVRNQPQHF. The DNA of the CDR3 is TGTGCCAGCAGTTTAGTGCGCAATCAGCCCCAGCATTTT.

A word on this clone: Other DNA sequences in the same sample also yield this CDR3. V gene TRBV20-1 combines with J gene TRBJ2-7; D is possibly TRBD1 (6 bases). This CDR3 spans 11 amino acids. The V end lost 3 bases, the J end lost 3 bases, and 6 bases lay between the germline ends. Germline V CDR1 and CDR2: DFQATT, SNEGSKA (reference sequence). CDR3 loop: CSARDSYEQYF. CDR3 nucleotides: TGCAGTGCTAGGGACAGCTACGAGCAGTACTTC.